This T cell receptor (beta chain) was recorded in a study of blood T cell repertoires in COVID-19. Study-level background: Samples of COVID-19 (acute and convalescent) were obtained from the United States, Italy and Spain.

Self-reported history from a screening survey and questionnaire set each donor's cohort. Germline V gene lookup returns CDR1 SGHTA and CDR2 FQGNSA. This CDR3 comprises 16 residues. The germline V and J ends were trimmed by 5 bases and 7 bases, with 23 bases remaining between them. Produced via immunoSEQ multiplex PCR; TCRdb's table is partial and in-frame only. The table has 200,000 to 300,000 clones, 83% seen once. Sequencing used PBMCs or T cells enriched from blood (not recorded which). The chain combines TRBV7-2 with TRBJ2-5, with a weak D call TRBD2 (6 bases). The clonotype comes from a woman aged 40 to 55 who had been exposed to COVID-19. This CDR3 reads CASSIFVGDGEATQYF. The CDR3 DNA follows: TGTGCCAGCAGCATCTTCGTCGGAGATGGGGAGGCGACCCAGTACTTC.